This entry is about one T cell receptor (beta chain). Its target is not known. The data were obtained in a study of cytomegalovirus exposure and HLA in healthy donors. Study conclusions and caveats: Later analysis placed DRB1 highest and HLA-C lowest in TCR association rates, which differed by HLA locus. Published work reported that the classifier diagnosed cytomegalovirus status with high specificity and sensitivity.

Germline V gene data show CDR1 as SGHTA and CDR2 as FQGNSA. The CDR3 sequence is 15 residues long. Trimming removed 2 bases from V and 1 base from J, with 12 bases in between. PCR involved 60 Vbeta and 13 Jbeta primers. Generated by immunoSEQ multiplex PCR, the TCRdb table keeps only in-frame clones and is missing some. The sample comprises about 94,000 clones, roughly 80% of which are singletons, and just over 0.75% rests with the top ten. Sequences were obtained from PBMCs. The V call is TRBV7-2, the J call TRBJ2-7; tentative D call: TRBD2 (6 bases). This TCR was recovered from a woman in her sixties in good health and CMV-seronegative. In DNA form, the CDR3 reads TGTGCCAGCAGCTTAAACGGGAGAGGGTCCTACGAGCAGTACTTC. Its translation is CASSLNGRGSYEQYF.